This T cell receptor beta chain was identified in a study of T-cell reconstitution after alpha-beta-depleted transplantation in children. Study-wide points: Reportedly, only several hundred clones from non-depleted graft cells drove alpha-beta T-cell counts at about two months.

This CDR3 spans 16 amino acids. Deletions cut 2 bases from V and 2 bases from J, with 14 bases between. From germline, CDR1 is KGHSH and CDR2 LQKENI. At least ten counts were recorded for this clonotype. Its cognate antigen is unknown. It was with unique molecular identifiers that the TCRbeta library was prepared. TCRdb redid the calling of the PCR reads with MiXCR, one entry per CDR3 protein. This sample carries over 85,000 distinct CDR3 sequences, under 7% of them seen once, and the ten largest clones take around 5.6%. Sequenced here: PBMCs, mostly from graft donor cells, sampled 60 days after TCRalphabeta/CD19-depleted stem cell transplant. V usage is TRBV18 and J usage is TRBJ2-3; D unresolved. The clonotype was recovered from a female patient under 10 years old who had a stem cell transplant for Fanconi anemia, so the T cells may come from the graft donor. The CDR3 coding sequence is TGTGCCAGCTCACCAGGGCTGGCCAAACTCACAGATACGCAGTATTTT. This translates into CASSPGLAKLTDTQYF.